The text below deals with one T cell receptor beta chain. In Seattle, patients joined the study during active infection and were tracked longitudinally. Authors' methods: It was from reference gene primer amplification that nucleated cell counts were estimated. The protocol was immunoSEQ multiplex PCR, while the TCRdb copy is restricted to in-frame clones and leaves out a portion. Clonal size and the V and J genes are those of that table, whereas D and trimming came from the DNA. The data show some 56,000 clones, about 83% seen once. The entry originates in a study of blood T cell repertoires in COVID-19. Study as a whole: Some COVID-19 samples were acute and others convalescent; all came from the United States, Italy and Spain. T cells, B-cell-depleted T cells, or PBMCs provided the cDNA or gDNA that served as material.

The ends lost 2 bases at V and 7 bases at J; junction bases unmatched: 2. Germline values: CDR1 MNHNY, CDR2 SVGAGI (reference sequence). The CDR3 sequence is 14 residues long. This TCR was sampled from a woman aged 55-70 years with COVID-19, enrolled during active disease. The sequencing input was peripheral blood. The genes are TRBV6-6 and TRBJ1-6, with 7 bases fitting TRBD1. The CDR3 DNA sequence: TGTGCCAGCAGTTACAGGGACAGAAATTCACCCCTCCACTTT. Encoded protein: CASSYRDRNSPLHF.